These 17 T cell receptor beta chains were sequenced from one sample in a study of beta chain features in type 1 diabetes. Overall study results and limits: Type 1 diabetes patients had TCRB CDR3s that were shorter (moderately but significantly so) in all four CD4+ subsets.

The study reverse transcribed the entire isolated RNA, so it sequenced expressed TCRB transcripts. Produced via immunoSEQ multiplex PCR; TCRdb's table is partial and in-frame only. The sample shows about 650,000 clones, roughly 12% of them seen only once. No antigen is known for these receptors. Sequencing input: naive CD4+ T cells from blood. These receptors were obtained from a man younger than 40 with type 1 diabetes.

This rearrangement joins TRBV4-2 to TRBJ2-1; 14 bases agree with TRBD2. With V trimmed by 7 bases and J by 6 bases, 8 bases remained unmatched. The CDR3 has 16 amino acids. Germline CDR1 reads LGHNA; CDR2 reads YNFKEQ. The CDR3 spells CASTRTSGGLINEQFF. CDR3 nucleotides: TGTGCCAGCACCCGGACTAGCGGGGGGCTGATCAATGAGCAGTTCTTC.

The chain is built from TRBV9 and TRBJ2-7, with D unclear. Germline V gene data show CDR1 as SGDLS and CDR2 as YYNGEE. The V and J ends lost 4 bases and 2 bases respectively, with 10 bases between them. The CDR3 covers 13 residues. CDR3: CASSTQGTYEQYF. The DNA for the CDR3 is TGTGCCAGCAGCACCCAAGGAACCTACGAGCAGTACTTC.

The V and J genes are TRBV7-2 and TRBJ2-6; D is perhaps TRBD1 (6 bases). Germline CDR1 is SGHTA and CDR2 is FQGNSA. Trimming left V 5 bases short and J 1 base short, with 9 bases between. This CDR3 is built from 15 residues. The CDR3 is CASSAGTSGANVLTF. Written as DNA, the CDR3 is TGTGCCAGCAGCGCCGGGACATCTGGGGCCAACGTCCTGACTTTC.

The chain uses TRBV18 and TRBJ1-1; tentatively, D is TRBD1 (6 bases). The CDR3 runs 15 residues. V shed 3 bases and J shed 0 bases, with 11 bases lying between them. Germline V CDR1 and CDR2: KGHSH, LQKENI. The CDR3 loop reads CASSPGQRMNTEAFF. The DNA of the CDR3 is TGTGCCAGCTCACCCGGACAGCGAATGAACACTGAAGCTTTCTTT.

The rearrangement joins TRBV19 to TRBJ1-5; D is uncertain. V was trimmed by 4 bases and J by 0 bases, leaving 13 bases between them. This CDR3 contains 16 residues. Germline assignment: CDR1 LNHDA and CDR2 SQIVND (reference sequence). CDR3 amino acids: CASSKQAIYSNQPQHF. The DNA of the CDR3 is TGTGCCAGTAGTAAGCAGGCCATCTATAGCAATCAGCCCCAGCATTTT.

The chain combines TRBV5-1 with TRBJ1-1; the D gene is possibly TRBD1 (5 bases). The V gene lost 4 bases and the J gene lost 5 bases, with 18 bases spanning the gap. The CDR3 runs to 15 residues. Germline assignment: CDR1 SGHRS and CDR2 YFSETQ. Written as DNA, the CDR3 is TGCGCCAGCAGCCCTCCGGCAGGGTCGGGGACTGAAGCTTTCTTT. It codes for CASSPPAGSGTEAFF.

The rearrangement links TRBV7-2 to TRBJ2-1, with 9 bases fitting TRBD2. CDR1 is SGHTA, CDR2 FQGNSA, per germline. The CDR3 spans 15 residues. V dropped 3 bases and J dropped 4; count of bases not matched to a gene: 4. The CDR3 loop is CASSLGGGDYNEQFF. The CDR3 region has the DNA TGTGCCAGCAGCTTGGGCGGGGGGGATTACAATGAGCAGTTCTTC.

This clone was recorded a few times. V is TRBV25-1 and J is TRBJ2-7; tentatively, D is TRBD1 or TRBD2 (6 bases each). Germline V gene data show CDR1 as MGHDK and CDR2 as SYGVNS. The CDR3 sequence is 11 residues long. V lost 5 bases, J lost 13 bases, and 15 bases lay in between. The CDR3 loop reads CASSPGGRFYF. CDR3 bases: TGTGCCAGCAGTCCTGGGGGGCGCTTTTACTTC.

In this sample, this clone turned up a few times. The genes are TRBV11-3 and TRBJ2-7; D is unclear. Germline V gives CDR1 SGHNT, CDR2 YENEEA. The CDR3 extends over 11 amino acids. V was trimmed by 5 bases and J by 6 bases, leaving 8 bases between them. Written as DNA, the CDR3 is TGTGCCAGCAGCAACGTGATCGAGCAGTACTTC. Amino acids: CASSNVIEQYF.

This clone was found a few times. The rearrangement links TRBV5-1 to TRBJ2-5, with D possibly matching TRBD2 (7 bases). Germline V lookup: CDR1 SGHRS, CDR2 YFSETQ. The CDR3 runs to 14 residues. Between the trimmed V and J ends, which lost 7 bases and 4 bases, there was a span of 17 bases. CDR3 protein: CASHGGGAGETQYF. The DNA of the CDR3 is TGCGCCAGCCATGGGGGGGGCGCCGGAGAGACCCAGTACTTC.

In its sample, this clone was seen a few times. The sample carries other DNA sequences with the same CDR3. This sequence joins TRBV29-1 and TRBJ1-1; D uncertain. V lost 6 bases to trimming and J lost 1 base, with 15 bases between them. CDR1 is SQVTM, CDR2 ANQGSEA, per germline. The CDR3 sequence is 14 residues long. CDR3 nucleotide sequence: TGCAGCGTCCAAGGGCTAGGCAGGAACACTGAAGCTTTCTTT. Residues: CSVQGLGRNTEAFF.

This clone was seen only a few times. The CDR3 spells CASSLDWAGNDYGYTF. The CDR3 DNA reads as TGTGCCAGCAGCTTGGATTGGGCAGGGAACGACTATGGCTACACCTTC. The chain carries TRBV5-6 and TRBJ1-2, with D maybe TRBD1 (5 bases). Germline values: CDR1 SGHDT, CDR2 YYEEEE. Deletions cut 0 bases from V and 3 bases from J, with 15 bases between. The CDR3 sequence is 16 residues long.

The chain uses TRBV5-1 and TRBJ1-1; D uncertain. Looked up from germline, CDR1 is SGHRS and CDR2 is YFSETQ. V lost 0 bases to trimming and J lost 1 base, with 10 bases between them. The CDR3 contains 15 residues. The CDR3 region is CASSLDPDTNTEAFF. The CDR3 DNA reads TGCGCCAGCAGCTTGGATCCGGATACGAACACTGAAGCTTTCTTT.

As concerns this clone: Other DNA sequences from this sample encode an identical CDR3 as well. This chain links TRBV18 with TRBJ2-5; either TRBD1 or TRBD2 may supply D (5 bases each). CDR3 length: 13 amino acids. Between the trimmed V and J ends, which lost 3 bases and 3 bases, there was a span of 8 bases. Germline CDR1 is KGHSH and CDR2 is LQKENI. The CDR3 coding sequence is TGTGCCAGCTCACCGCGAGGGGAAGAGACCCAGTACTTC. Translated: CASSPRGEETQYF.

The chain employs TRBV11-1 and TRBJ1-1; D is unclear. Trimming cost V 5 bases and J 1 base, with 11 bases left between them. Germline-derived CDR1 and CDR2 are SGHAT and FQDESV (reference sequence). The CDR3 is made up of 14 amino acids. The CDR3 DNA reads TGTGCCAGCAGCCTAGGCGCGGCGAACACTGAAGCTTTCTTT. It codes for CASSLGAANTEAFF.

V gene TRBV10-3 combines with J gene TRBJ1-5; no firm D call. V lost 3 bases and J lost 5, with 11 bases in between. The germline V gene has CDR1 ENHRY and CDR2 SYGVKD. The CDR3 sequence is 14 residues long. The CDR3 bases are TGTGCCATCAGTGAAGAGGCCAGATATCAGCCCCAGCATTTT. Its translation is CAISEEARYQPQHF.

The chain carries TRBV5-4 and TRBJ2-7; 11 nucleotides agree with TRBD1. The CDR3 is made up of 14 amino acids. Trimming cost V 1 base and J 8 bases; bases outside gene matches: 5. CDR1 and CDR2 (germline): SGHNT, YYREEE (reference sequence). This CDR3 is CASSLSDRGLKQYF. Written as DNA, the CDR3 is TGTGCCAGCAGCTTGTCGGACAGGGGGCTTAAGCAGTACTTC. The whole variable domain, remainder taken from reference TRBV5-4 and TRBJ2-7, is ETGVTQSPTHLIKTRGQQVTLRCSSQSGHNTVSWYQQALGQGPQFIFQYYREEENGRGNFPPRFSGLQFPNYSSELNVNALELDDSALYLCASSLSDRGLKQYFGPGTRLTVT.